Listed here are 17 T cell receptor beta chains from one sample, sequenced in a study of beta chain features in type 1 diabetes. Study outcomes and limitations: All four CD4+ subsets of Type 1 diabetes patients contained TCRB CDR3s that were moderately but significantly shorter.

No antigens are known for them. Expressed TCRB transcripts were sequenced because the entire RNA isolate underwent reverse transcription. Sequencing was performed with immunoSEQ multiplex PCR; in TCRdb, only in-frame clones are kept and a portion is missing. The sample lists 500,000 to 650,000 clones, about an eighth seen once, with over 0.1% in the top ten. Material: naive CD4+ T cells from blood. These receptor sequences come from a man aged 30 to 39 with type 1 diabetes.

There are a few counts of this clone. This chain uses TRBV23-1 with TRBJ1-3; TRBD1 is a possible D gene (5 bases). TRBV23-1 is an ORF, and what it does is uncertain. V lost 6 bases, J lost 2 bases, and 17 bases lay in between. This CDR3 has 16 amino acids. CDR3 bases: TGCGCCAGCAGCCAAGATTGGTGCAGGGCTGGAAACACCATATATTTT. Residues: CASSQDWCRAGNTIYF.

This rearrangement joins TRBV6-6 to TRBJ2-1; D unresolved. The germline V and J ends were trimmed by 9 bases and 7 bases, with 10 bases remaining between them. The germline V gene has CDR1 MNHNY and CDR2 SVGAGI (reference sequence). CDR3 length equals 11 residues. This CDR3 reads CASVGNNEQFF. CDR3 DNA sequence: TGTGCCAGTGTGGGGAATAATGAGCAGTTCTTC.

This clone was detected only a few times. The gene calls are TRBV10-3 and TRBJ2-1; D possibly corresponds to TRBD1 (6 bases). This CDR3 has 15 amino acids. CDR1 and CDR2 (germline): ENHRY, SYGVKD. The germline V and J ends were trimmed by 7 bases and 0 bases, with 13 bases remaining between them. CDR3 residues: CAINSGVSSYNEQFF. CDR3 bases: TGTGCCATCAATTCAGGGGTAAGCTCCTACAATGAGCAGTTCTTC.

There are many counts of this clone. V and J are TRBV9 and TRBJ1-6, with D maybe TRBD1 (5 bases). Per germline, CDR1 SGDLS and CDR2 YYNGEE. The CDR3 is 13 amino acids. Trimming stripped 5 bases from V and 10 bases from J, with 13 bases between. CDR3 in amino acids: CASSQGSGSPLHF. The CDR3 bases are TGTGCCAGCAGTCAGGGATCGGGGTCACCCCTCCACTTT.

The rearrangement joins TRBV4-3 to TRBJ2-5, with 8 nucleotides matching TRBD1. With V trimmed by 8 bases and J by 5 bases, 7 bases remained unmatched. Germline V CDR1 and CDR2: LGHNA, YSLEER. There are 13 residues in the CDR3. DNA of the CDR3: TGCGCCAGCGGGACAGGACAAGGGGAGACCCAGTACTTC. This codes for CASGTGQGETQYF.

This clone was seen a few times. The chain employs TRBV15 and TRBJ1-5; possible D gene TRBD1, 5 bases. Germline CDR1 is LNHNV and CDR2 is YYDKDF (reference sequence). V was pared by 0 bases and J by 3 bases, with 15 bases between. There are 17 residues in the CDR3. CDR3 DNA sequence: TGTGCCACCAGCAGAGAATATGGCAGGGCGGTCAATCAGCCCCAGCATTTT. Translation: CATSREYGRAVNQPQHF.

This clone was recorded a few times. Here the CDR3 reads CASSPSRVPYEQYF. CDR3 nucleotide sequence: TGTGCCAGCAGCCCTAGCCGGGTTCCCTACGAGCAGTACTTC. This chain joins TRBV13 and TRBJ2-7, with a possible D match to TRBD2 (5 bases). Germline lookup yields CDR1 PRHDT and CDR2 FYEKMQ (reference sequence). V was shortened by 5 bases and J by 2 bases, with 13 bases between the two germline ends. This CDR3 spans 14 amino acids.

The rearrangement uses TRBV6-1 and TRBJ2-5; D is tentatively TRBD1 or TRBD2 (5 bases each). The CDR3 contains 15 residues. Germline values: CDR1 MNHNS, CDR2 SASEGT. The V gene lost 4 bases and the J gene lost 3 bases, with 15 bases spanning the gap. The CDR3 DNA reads TGTGCCAGCAGTGCGGGGACCGCCGGGGAAGAGACCCAGTACTTC. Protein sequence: CASSAGTAGEETQYF.

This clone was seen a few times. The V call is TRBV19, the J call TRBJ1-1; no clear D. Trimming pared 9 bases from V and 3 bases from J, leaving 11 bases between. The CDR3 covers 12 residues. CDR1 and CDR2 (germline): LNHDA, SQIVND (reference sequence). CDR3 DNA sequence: TGTGCCAGCTCGGACTGGGACACTGAAGCTTTCTTT. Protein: CASSDWDTEAFF.

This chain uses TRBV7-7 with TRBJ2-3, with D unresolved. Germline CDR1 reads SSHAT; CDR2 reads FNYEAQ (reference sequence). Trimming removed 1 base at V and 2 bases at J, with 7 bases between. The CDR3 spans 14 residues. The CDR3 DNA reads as TGTGCCAGCAGCTTAGGCAGGTACACAGATACGCAGTATTTT. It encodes CASSLGRYTDTQYF.

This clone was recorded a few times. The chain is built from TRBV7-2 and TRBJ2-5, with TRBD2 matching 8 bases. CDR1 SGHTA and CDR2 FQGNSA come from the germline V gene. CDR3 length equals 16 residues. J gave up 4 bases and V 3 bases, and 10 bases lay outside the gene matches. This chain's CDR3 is CASSFSPPSGGETQYF. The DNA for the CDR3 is TGTGCCAGCAGCTTTTCCCCCCCGAGCGGGGGAGAGACCCAGTACTTC.

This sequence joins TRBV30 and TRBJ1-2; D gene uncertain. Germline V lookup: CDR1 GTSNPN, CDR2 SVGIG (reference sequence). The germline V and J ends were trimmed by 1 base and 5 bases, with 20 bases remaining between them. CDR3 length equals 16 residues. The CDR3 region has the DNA TGTGCCTGGAGTGAAACAGTAGTACGGCACGGTTATGGCTACACCTTC. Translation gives CAWSETVVRHGYGYTF.

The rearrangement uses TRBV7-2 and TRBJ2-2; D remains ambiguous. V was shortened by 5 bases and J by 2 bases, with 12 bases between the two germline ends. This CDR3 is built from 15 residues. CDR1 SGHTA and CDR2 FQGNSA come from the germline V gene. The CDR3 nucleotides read TGTGCCAGCAGCCCCTTGGGTCTTAACACCGGGGAGCTGTTTTTT. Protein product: CASSPLGLNTGELFF.

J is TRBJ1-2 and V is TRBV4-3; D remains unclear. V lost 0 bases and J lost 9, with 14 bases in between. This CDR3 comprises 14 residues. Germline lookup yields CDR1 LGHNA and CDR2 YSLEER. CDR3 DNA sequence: TGCGCCAGCAGCCAAGATGCGGCCCTCTTGAGCTACACCTTC. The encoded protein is CASSQDAALLSYTF.

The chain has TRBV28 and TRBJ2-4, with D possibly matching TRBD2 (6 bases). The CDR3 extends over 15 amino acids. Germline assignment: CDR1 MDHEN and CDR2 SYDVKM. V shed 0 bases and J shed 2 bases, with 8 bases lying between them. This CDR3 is CASSLWAGTKNIQYF. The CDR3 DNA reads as TGTGCCAGCAGTTTATGGGCGGGAACCAAAAACATTCAGTACTTC.

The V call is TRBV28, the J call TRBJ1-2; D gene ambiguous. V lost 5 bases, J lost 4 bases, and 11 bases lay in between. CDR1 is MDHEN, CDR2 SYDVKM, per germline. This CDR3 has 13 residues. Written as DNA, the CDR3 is TGTGCCAGCAGTCCCCAAGAGGGCTATGGCTACACCTTC. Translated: CASSPQEGYGYTF.

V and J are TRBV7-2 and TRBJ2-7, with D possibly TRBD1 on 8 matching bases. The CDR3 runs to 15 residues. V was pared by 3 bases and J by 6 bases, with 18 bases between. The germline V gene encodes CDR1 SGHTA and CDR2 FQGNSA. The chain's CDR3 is CASSFGQGGTPEQYF. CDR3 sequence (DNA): TGTGCCAGCAGCTTCGGACAGGGAGGGACTCCCGAGCAGTACTTC.